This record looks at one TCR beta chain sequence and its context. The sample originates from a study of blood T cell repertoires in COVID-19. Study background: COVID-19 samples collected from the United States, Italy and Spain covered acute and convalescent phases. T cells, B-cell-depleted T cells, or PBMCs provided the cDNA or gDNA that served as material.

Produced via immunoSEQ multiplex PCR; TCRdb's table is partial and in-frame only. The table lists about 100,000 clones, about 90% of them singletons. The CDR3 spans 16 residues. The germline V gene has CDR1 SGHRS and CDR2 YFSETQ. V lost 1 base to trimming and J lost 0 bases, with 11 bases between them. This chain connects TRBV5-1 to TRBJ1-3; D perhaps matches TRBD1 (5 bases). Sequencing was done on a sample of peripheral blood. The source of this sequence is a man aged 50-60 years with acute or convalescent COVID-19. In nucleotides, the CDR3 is TGCGCCAGCAGCTTGCGCGGAGGGGACTCTGGAAACACCATATATTTT. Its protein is CASSLRGGDSGNTIYF.